This T cell receptor beta chain comes out of a study of identical twins. TCRdb passed the 5' RACE reads through MiXCR, listing each CDR3 protein once. The data contain hundreds of thousands of distinct CDR3 sequences, 5.5% to 6.5% of them singletons. This clonotype was found many times. CDR3 size: 14 residues. CDR1 is SGHRS, CDR2 YFSETQ, per germline. The trim removed 2 bases at V and 5 bases at J, leaving 2 bases unmatched. Sequenced: naive T cells sorted from blood. The chain recombines TRBV5-1 with TRBJ2-1; 9 bases agree with TRBD2. This TCR was recovered from a man between 18 and 29 years old in good health. CDR3 amino acids: CASSLIAGDNEQFF. The CDR3 nucleotides are TGCGCCAGCAGCTTAATAGCGGGAGACAATGAGCAGTTCTTC.